Presented here are 23 T cell receptor beta chains from one specimen sequenced in a study of shared clonotypes between healthy human individuals. This table comes from immunoSEQ multiplex PCR, and its TCRdb copy is limited to in-frame clones, with some not included. Of roughly 1,100,000 clones listed, roughly 80% are singletons. The sequenced sample consisted of memory CD4+ T cells sorted from blood. As to subset: CD45RA-negative fraction. Receptors originate from a man between 18 and 35 years old in good health.

The chain links TRBV6-5 to TRBJ1-2; 7 bases are shared with TRBD1. Per the germline V gene, CDR1 is MNHEY and CDR2 is SVGAGI. Unmatched junction bases numbered 8, after V lost 6 bases and J lost 7 bases. This CDR3 has 13 residues. The CDR3 here is CASRFQGEGGYTF. In nucleotides, the CDR3 is TGTGCCAGCAGGTTCCAGGGGGAGGGTGGCTACACCTTC.

The V gene is TRBV7-9, the J gene TRBJ2-5, with unresolved D. The J call may be in error: the DNA end matches TRBJ2-7 better. The V gene's germline CDR1 is SEHNR and CDR2 FQNEAQ (reference sequence). The CDR3 spans 15 residues. For the CDR3, the DNA is TGTGCCAGCAGCGATATTCGTAGGTTCCCATACGAGCAGTACTTC. Protein: CASSDIRRFPYEQYF.

The chain is built from TRBV6-6 and TRBJ2-5; 9 nucleotides match TRBD1. The CDR3 is 15 amino acids. The J segment lost 4 bases and the V segment lost 2 bases, leaving 5 bases of the junction unmatched. In germline, CDR1 is MNHNY, CDR2 SVGAGI (reference sequence). The CDR3 sequence is CASSYPTTGGETQYF. CDR3 coding DNA: TGTGCCAGCAGTTACCCAACGACAGGGGGAGAGACCCAGTACTTC.

J is TRBJ2-7 and V is TRBV28, with D maybe TRBD1 (5 bases). CDR3 length equals 14 residues. The V gene's germline CDR1 is MDHEN and CDR2 SYDVKM. Trimming pared 2 bases from V and 2 bases from J, leaving 10 bases between. The CDR3 is CASSLVGATYEQYF. CDR3 bases: TGTGCCAGCAGTTTAGTAGGGGCCACCTACGAGCAGTACTTC.

The chain couples TRBV15 to TRBJ2-3; D remains unclear. The CDR3 totals 15 residues. The V gene lost 3 bases and the J gene lost 2 bases, with 12 bases spanning the gap. Germline assignment: CDR1 LNHNV and CDR2 YYDKDF (reference sequence). CDR3: CATSSLPGLTDTQYF. For the CDR3, the DNA is TGTGCCACCAGCAGTTTGCCGGGCCTCACAGATACGCAGTATTTT.

The sample holds one count of this clone. The CDR3 nucleotides are TGCGCCAGCAGCTTGACCCCTACAGGGGACGTCAAAAACATTCAGTACTTC. Its translation is CASSLTPTGDVKNIQYF. The chain recombines TRBV5-1 with TRBJ2-4, with 7 bases lining up with TRBD1. The CDR3 is 17 amino acids. V lost 1 base, J lost 3 bases, and 10 bases stayed unmatched. From germline, CDR1 is SGHRS and CDR2 YFSETQ.

On this clone: Since a much larger clone is just one base distant, this may be a read error. Other DNA variants within this sample encode the same CDR3. The V gene is TRBV25-1, the J gene TRBJ2-2, with D perhaps matching TRBD1 or TRBD2 (5 bases each). Germline V CDR1 and CDR2: MGHDK, SYGVNS. Trimming took 6 bases from V and 6 from J, leaving 23 bases between them. The CDR3 extends over 17 amino acids. The CDR3 loop is CASRGVGVRARAGELFF. The CDR3 DNA reads TGTGCCAGCAGGGGGGTGGGAGTAAGGGCGAGAGCCGGGGAGCTGTTTTTT.

The chain joins TRBV30 to TRBJ1-2, with a possible D match to TRBD1 (6 bases). Between the trimmed V and J ends, which lost 0 bases and 6 bases, there was a span of 17 bases. Germline V lookup: CDR1 GTSNPN, CDR2 SVGIG (reference sequence). The CDR3 covers 15 residues. CDR3 protein: CAWSVRVGGQDGYTF. The CDR3 DNA reads as TGTGCCTGGAGTGTACGAGTCGGGGGGCAGGATGGCTACACCTTC.

This clone showed up just once. The chain has TRBV30 and TRBJ1-3, with TRBD1 as a possible D gene (6 bases). The CDR3 runs 14 residues. Germline assignment: CDR1 GTSNPN and CDR2 SVGIG (reference sequence). V lost 3 bases, J lost 2 bases, and 11 bases lay in between. The CDR3 protein is CAWSGNRAGNTIYF. For the CDR3, the DNA is TGTGCCTGGAGCGGGAACAGGGCTGGAAACACCATATATTTT.

J is TRBJ2-7 and V is TRBV19; D may be TRBD2 (5 bases). CDR3 length: 13 amino acids. V lost 4 bases to trimming and J lost 6 bases, with 13 bases between them. CDR1 and CDR2 (germline): LNHDA, SQIVND (reference sequence). In nucleotides, the CDR3 is TGTGCCAGTAGTACCACTAGGATGGGCGAGCAGTACTTC. Amino acid sequence: CASSTTRMGEQYF.

This rearrangement joins TRBV11-3 to TRBJ1-6, with 8 bases aligning to TRBD1. CDR3 length equals 17 residues. CDR1 is SGHNT, CDR2 YENEEA, per germline. After removal of 0 bases from V and 6 bases from J, the junction contained 7 bases not matched to a gene. The CDR3 spells CASSLDPPTGVNSPLHF. DNA of the CDR3: TGTGCCAGCAGCTTAGATCCACCGACAGGGGTTAATTCACCCCTCCACTTT.

This CDR3 reads CASSLTDFITDTQYF. CDR3 bases: TGTGCCAGCAGCTTAACGGACTTCATCACAGATACGCAGTATTTT. V usage is TRBV7-2 and J usage is TRBJ2-3; possibly TRBD2 for D (5 bases). Between the trimmed V and J ends, which lost 2 bases and 2 bases, there was a span of 11 bases. The CDR3 spans 15 residues. CDR1 and CDR2 (germline): SGHTA, FQGNSA.

The gene calls are TRBV30 and TRBJ1-4; TRBD1 aligns across 8 bases. V gave up 2 bases and J gave up 4 bases; unmatched junction bases: 3. The CDR3 consists of 14 residues. Germline lookup yields CDR1 GTSNPN and CDR2 SVGIG (reference sequence). CDR3 sequence reads: CAWSIGQGNEKLFF. The CDR3 region has the DNA TGTGCCTGGAGTATCGGACAGGGTAATGAAAAACTGTTTTTT. Using reference TRBV30 and TRBJ1-4 for the parts outside the CDR3, the full variable domain is SQTIHQWPATLVQPVGSPLSLECTVEGTSNPNLYWYRQAAGRGLQLLFYSVGIGQISSEVPQNLSASRPQDRQFILSSKKLLLSDSGFYLCAWSIGQGNEKLFFGSGTQLSVL.

The sample holds one count of this clone. The J gene is TRBJ2-7, the V gene TRBV5-5; D might be TRBD1 (5 bases). Between the trimmed V and J ends, which lost 3 bases and 4 bases, there was a span of 17 bases. The CDR3 covers 15 residues. CDR1 and CDR2 (germline): SGHKS, YYEKEE (reference sequence). CDR3 loop: CASSSRFGAGYEQYF. The CDR3 coding sequence is TGTGCCAGCAGCTCGCGTTTTGGGGCTGGGTACGAGCAGTACTTC.

V and J are TRBV28 and TRBJ1-4, with a tentative D call TRBD1 (5 bases). Trimming cost V 6 bases and J 8 bases, with 16 bases left between them. The CDR3 runs 14 residues. Looked up from germline, CDR1 is MDHEN and CDR2 is SYDVKM. CDR3 DNA: TGTGCCAGCAGCCCAGCTGGGGGGTACGAAAAACTGTTTTTT. Protein product: CASSPAGGYEKLFF.

This rearrangement joins TRBV10-3 to TRBJ1-1; 7 bases map to TRBD1. Per the germline V gene, CDR1 is ENHRY and CDR2 is SYGVKD. The ends lost 8 bases at V and 7 bases at J; junction bases unmatched: 7. The CDR3 contains 12 residues. The CDR3 loop is CAIQRGRDEAFF. The CDR3, as DNA: TGTGCCATCCAAAGGGGGCGGGATGAAGCTTTCTTT.

V usage is TRBV19 and J usage is TRBJ1-5; no clear D gene. Trimming cost V 1 base and J 7 bases, with 14 bases left between them. This CDR3 comprises 15 residues. Germline CDR1 LNHDA, CDR2 SQIVND (reference sequence). As DNA, the CDR3 is TGTGCCAGTAGTATAGGTCGGCAATTGGGGCAGCCCCAGCATTTT. Translating it yields CASSIGRQLGQPQHF.

The chain recombines TRBV28 with TRBJ1-1; D gene ambiguous. The CDR3 runs 12 residues. V shed 3 bases and J shed 6 bases, with 8 bases lying between them. Per the germline V gene, CDR1 is MDHEN and CDR2 is SYDVKM. CDR3 loop: CASSFRDAEAFF. CDR3 in DNA: TGTGCCAGCAGTTTCAGAGACGCTGAAGCTTTCTTT. The entire variable domain, with the rest obtained from reference TRBV28 and TRBJ1-1, is as follows: DVKVTQSSRYLVKRTGEKVFLECVQDMDHENMFWYRQDPGLGLRLIYFSYDVKMKEKGDIPEGYSVSREKKERFSLILESASTNQTSMYLCASSFRDAEAFFGQGTRLTVV.

This chain joins TRBV6-6 and TRBJ2-7; D not certain. The CDR3 totals 13 residues. Germline lookup yields CDR1 MNHNY and CDR2 SVGAGI (reference sequence). V lost 2 bases to trimming and J lost 2 bases, with 7 bases between them. The DNA of the CDR3 is TGTGCCAGCAGTTACGAACTACCCTACGAGCAGTACTTC. Encoded protein: CASSYELPYEQYF.

The V and J genes are TRBV6-5 and TRBJ1-2, with TRBD1 identical over 10 bases. The CDR3 has 16 residues. The germline V gene encodes CDR1 MNHEY and CDR2 SVGAGI. The junction had 10 bases not matched to a gene; V was cut back by 4 bases and J by 5 bases. DNA for the CDR3: TGTGCCAGCAGTTCCACGGGACAGGGGAGGAGGTATGGCTACACCTTC. It specifies CASSSTGQGRRYGYTF.

The CDR3 is CASSHLGGTGENTIYF. As DNA, the CDR3 is TGTGCCAGCAGTCACCTCGGGGGGACAGGGGAAAACACCATATATTTT. This chain uses TRBV13 with TRBJ1-3; 10 nucleotides agree with TRBD1. Germline V gives CDR1 PRHDT, CDR2 FYEKMQ (reference sequence). With V trimmed by 6 bases and J by 6 bases, 11 bases remained unmatched. The CDR3 totals 16 residues. Supplemented by reference TRBV13 and TRBJ1-3, the full variable domain reads AAGVIQSPRHLIKEKRETATLKCYPIPRHDTVYWYQQGPGQDPQFLISFYEKMQSDKGSIPDRFSAQQFSDYHSELNMSSLELGDSALYFCASSHLGGTGENTIYFGEGSWLTVV.

This chain links TRBV19 with TRBJ2-6; no clear D. The CDR3 is 13 amino acids. Germline-derived CDR1 and CDR2 are LNHDA and SQIVND (reference sequence). V was trimmed by 3 bases and J by 9 bases, leaving 9 bases between them. The CDR3 here is CASSMVGVNVLTF. The DNA of the CDR3 is TGTGCCAGTAGTATGGTAGGAGTCAACGTCCTGACTTTC.

CDR3 loop: CASSPGASSSEQYF. CDR3 nucleotides: TGTGCCAGCTCACCCGGCGCGAGTTCGAGCGAGCAGTACTTC. The V call is TRBV18, the J call TRBJ2-7; D remains ambiguous. V was shortened by 3 bases and J by 6 bases, with 15 bases between the two germline ends. CDR3 length: 14 residues. Germline V gene sequence: CDR1 KGHSH, CDR2 LQKENI.